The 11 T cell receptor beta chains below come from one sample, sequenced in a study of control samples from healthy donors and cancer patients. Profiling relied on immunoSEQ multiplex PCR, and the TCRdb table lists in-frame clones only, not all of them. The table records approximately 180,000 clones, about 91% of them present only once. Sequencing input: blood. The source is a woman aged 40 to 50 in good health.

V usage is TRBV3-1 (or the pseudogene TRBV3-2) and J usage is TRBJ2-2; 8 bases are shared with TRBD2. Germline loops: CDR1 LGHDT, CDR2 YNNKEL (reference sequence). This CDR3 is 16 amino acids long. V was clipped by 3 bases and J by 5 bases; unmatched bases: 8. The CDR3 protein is CASSHFWTGGTGELFF. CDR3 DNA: TGTGCCAGCAGCCATTTTTGGACGGGGGGGACCGGGGAGCTGTTTTTT.

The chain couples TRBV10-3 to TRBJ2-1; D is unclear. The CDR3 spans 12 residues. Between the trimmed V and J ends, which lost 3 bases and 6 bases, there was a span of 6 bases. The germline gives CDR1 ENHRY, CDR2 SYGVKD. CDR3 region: CAISEFPNEQFF. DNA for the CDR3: TGTGCCATCAGTGAATTCCCCAATGAGCAGTTCTTC.

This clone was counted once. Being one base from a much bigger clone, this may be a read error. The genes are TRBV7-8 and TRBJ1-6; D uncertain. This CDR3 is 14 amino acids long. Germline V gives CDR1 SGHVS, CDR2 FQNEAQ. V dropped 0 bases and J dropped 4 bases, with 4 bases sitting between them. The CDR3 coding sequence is TGTGCCAGCAGCTTAGCACAGTATAATTCACCCCTCCACTTT. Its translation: CASSLAQYNSPLHF.

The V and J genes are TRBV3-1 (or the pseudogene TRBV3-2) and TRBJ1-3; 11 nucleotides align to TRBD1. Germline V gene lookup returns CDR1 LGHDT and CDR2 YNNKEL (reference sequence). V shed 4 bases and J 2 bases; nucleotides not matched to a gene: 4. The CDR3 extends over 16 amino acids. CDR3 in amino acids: CASSRGTGGTGNTIYF. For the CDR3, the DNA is TGTGCCAGCAGCCGTGGGACAGGGGGAACTGGAAACACCATATATTTT.

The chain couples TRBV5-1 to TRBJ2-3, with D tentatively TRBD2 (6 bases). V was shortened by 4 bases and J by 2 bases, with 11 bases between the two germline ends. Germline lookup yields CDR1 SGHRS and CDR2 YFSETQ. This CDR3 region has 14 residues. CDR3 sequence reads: CASSRDFYTDTQYF. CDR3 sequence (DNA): TGCGCCAGCAGCCGGGACTTTTACACAGATACGCAGTATTTT.

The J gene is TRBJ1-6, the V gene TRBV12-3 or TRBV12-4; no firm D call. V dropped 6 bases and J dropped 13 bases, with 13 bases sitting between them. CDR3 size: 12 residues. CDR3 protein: CASREGSSPLHF. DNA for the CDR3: TGTGCCAGCAGGGAAGGGTCTTCCCCCCTCCACTTT.

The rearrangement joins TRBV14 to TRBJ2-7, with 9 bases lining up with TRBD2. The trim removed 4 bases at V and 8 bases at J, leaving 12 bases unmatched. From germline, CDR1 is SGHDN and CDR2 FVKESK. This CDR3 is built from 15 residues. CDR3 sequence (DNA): TGTGCCAGCAGCCCTACACTCCTAGGACTAGCGCAGCAGTACTTC. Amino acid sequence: CASSPTLLGLAQQYF.

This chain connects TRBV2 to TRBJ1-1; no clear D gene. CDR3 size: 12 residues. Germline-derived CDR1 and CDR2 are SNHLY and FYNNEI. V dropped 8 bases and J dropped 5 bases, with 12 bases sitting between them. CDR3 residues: CASLQSETEAFF. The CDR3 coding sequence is TGTGCCAGCCTCCAGTCTGAGACTGAAGCTTTCTTT. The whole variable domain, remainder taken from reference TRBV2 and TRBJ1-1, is EPEVTQTPSHQVTQMGQEVILRCVPISNHLYFYWYRQILGQKVEFLVSFYNNEISEKSEIFDDQFSVERPDGSNFTLKIRSTKLEDSAMYFCASLQSETEAFFGQGTRLTVV.

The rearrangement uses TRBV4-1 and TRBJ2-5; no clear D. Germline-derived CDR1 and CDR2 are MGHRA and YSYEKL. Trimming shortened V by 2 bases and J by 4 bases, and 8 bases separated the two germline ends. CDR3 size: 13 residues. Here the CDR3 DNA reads TGCGCCAGCAGCCAACTGACACTAGAGACCCAGTACTTC. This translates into CASSQLTLETQYF.

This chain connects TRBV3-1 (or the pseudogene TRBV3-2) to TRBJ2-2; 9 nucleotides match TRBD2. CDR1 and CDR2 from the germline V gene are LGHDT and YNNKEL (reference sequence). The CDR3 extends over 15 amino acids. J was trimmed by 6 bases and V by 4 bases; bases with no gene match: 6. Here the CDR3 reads CASSPRGGPSGELFF. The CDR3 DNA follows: TGTGCCAGCAGCCCGCGGGGGGGCCCTTCCGGGGAGCTGTTTTTT.

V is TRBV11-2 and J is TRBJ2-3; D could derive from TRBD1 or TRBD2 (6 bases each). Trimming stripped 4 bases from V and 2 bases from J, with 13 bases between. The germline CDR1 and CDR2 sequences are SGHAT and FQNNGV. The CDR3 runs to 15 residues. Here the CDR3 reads CASSYRGAYTDTQYF. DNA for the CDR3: TGTGCCAGCAGCTATAGGGGGGCTTACACAGATACGCAGTATTTT.